The present T cell receptor beta chain was sequenced within a study of identical twins. TCRdb re-derived calls from the 5' RACE reads in MiXCR, one entry per CDR3 protein. This table has 210,000 or so distinct CDR3 sequences, around a sixth appearing once. CDR3 size: 11 residues. Germline V gives CDR1 SEHNR, CDR2 FQNEAQ (reference sequence). With 11 bases removed from V and 1 base from J, the gap between germline ends came to 8 bases. Another study also made use of these data, one on T cells expressing NK-cell markers. That paper adds: Sorted T-cell subsets CD3+CD56+NKG2C+, CD3+CD56+NKG2C- and CD3+CD56-NKG2C+ were TCR beta-sequenced.

The sequence was collected from a woman aged 18-35 years in good health. This chain connects TRBV7-9 to TRBJ1-1; D gene unclear. The sample comprised CD8+ T cells sorted from blood. This CDR3 reads CAGRGNTEAFF. CDR3 nucleotide sequence: TGTGCCGGTCGGGGGAACACTGAAGCTTTCTTT.